This T cell receptor beta chain was retrieved from a study of cytomegalovirus exposure and HLA in healthy donors. General study points: Later examination showed HLA-associated TCR beta chains had greater clonal expansion than equally common others. In a later analysis, HLA-C alleles had the fewest associated TCRs, DRB1 alleles the most. Later analysis identified 17,000 or so TCR beta sequences associated with HLA alleles, using a false discovery rate threshold of 0.05. Segments of the TCR beta V type were, in most cases, productive about 87% or about 30% of the time in an earlier analysis.

A word on this clone: Its target is unknown.

60 Vbeta and 13 Jbeta primers were used in PCR. Profiled with immunoSEQ multiplex PCR; TCRdb holds only in-frame clones, not every one. The sample contains about 160,000 clones, 75% to 80% of which appear only once. The CDR3 is 13 amino acids. Germline CDR1 reads SGHRS; CDR2 reads YFSETQ. V dropped 0 bases and J dropped 6; count of bases not matched to a gene: 1. This TCR was recovered from a woman aged 40 to 50 in good health and CMV-seronegative. Sequencing was done on a sample of PBMCs. The chain carries TRBV5-1 and TRBJ1-2, with TRBD1 identical over 8 bases. This chain's CDR3 is CASSLGQGNGYTF. In DNA, the CDR3 is TGCGCCAGCAGCTTGGGACAGGGGAATGGCTACACCTTC.